The present T cell receptor (beta chain) was sequenced within a study of control samples from healthy donors and cancer patients. The germline V gene has CDR1 SGHAT and CDR2 FQNNGV. The V end lost 5 bases, the J end lost 0 bases, and 17 bases lay between the germline ends. The CDR3 spans 16 residues. Clones were sequenced by immunoSEQ multiplex PCR, and TCRdb holds only the in-frame ones, with some missing. In the table there are more than 25,000 clones, 91% of which are singletons. The source material was PBMCs. The sequence was obtained from a man in his fifties with lung cancer. The chain carries TRBV11-2 and TRBJ2-7; D remains ambiguous. The CDR3 DNA follows: TGTGCCAGCAGCCCAGGTTCCTACTTTAGCTCCTACGAGCAGTACTTC. It is translated as CASSPGSYFSSYEQYF.